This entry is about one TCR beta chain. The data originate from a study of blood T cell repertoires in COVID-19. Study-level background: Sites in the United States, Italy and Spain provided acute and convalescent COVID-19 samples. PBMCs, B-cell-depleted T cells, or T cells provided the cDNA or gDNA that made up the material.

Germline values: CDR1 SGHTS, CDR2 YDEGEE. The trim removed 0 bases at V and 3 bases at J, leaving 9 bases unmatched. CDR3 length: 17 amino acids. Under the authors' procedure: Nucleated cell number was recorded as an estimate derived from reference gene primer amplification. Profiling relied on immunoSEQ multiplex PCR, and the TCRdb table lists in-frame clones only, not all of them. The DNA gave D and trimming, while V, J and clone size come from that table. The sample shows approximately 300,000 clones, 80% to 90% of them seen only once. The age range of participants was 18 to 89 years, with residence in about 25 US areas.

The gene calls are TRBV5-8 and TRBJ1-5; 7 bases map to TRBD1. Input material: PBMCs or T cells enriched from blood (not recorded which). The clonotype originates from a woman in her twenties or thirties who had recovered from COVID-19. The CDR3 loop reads CASSLAVAGQTNQPQHF. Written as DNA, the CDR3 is TGTGCCAGCAGCTTGGCGGTCGCGGGACAGACCAATCAGCCCCAGCATTTT.